The clone carrying this TCR beta chain is categorized as large. Because this beta chain is a stray read in a library intended to capture alpha chains, its abundance should not be given much weight. This sample was taken from a study of spatial heterogeneity in lung cancer. Study summary: Raw sequencing reads included, on average, more than 8.5 appearances of each unique TCR and UMI combination.

Each molecule of TCR cDNA was tagged with one unique molecular identifier. TCRdb used MiXCR to reprocess the 5' RACE reads, holding one entry per CDR3 protein. The table lists under 2,000 distinct CDR3 sequences, about 7.6% of them singletons. Time point given: sample taken at primary tumor resection. Tumor, nontumor lung or frozen PBMC supplied whole RNA that was sequenced unsorted. Samples came from 72 TRACERx patients with untreated early-stage lung cancer. The receptor was isolated from a male donor with early-stage non-small cell lung cancer. Source: normal lung tissue next to the tumor, taken at surgery.

Written as DNA, the CDR3 is TGTGCCAGCAGTGAAAGTACACAGAACACCGGGGAGCTGTTTTTT. This sequence encodes CASSESTQNTGELFF. The V gene is TRBV6-1, the J gene TRBJ2-2; D is ambiguous. This CDR3 region has 15 residues. V was clipped by 2 bases and J by 1 base, with 8 bases between them. Germline-derived CDR1 and CDR2 are MNHNS and SASEGT.